Here is one TCR beta chain with its context. This record belongs to a study of cytomegalovirus exposure and HLA in healthy donors. Germline CDR1 and CDR2: MNHEY and SVGAGI. V dropped 4 bases and J dropped 3 bases, with 4 bases sitting between them. This CDR3 contains 12 residues. Amplification used 60 Vbeta primers and 13 Jbeta primers. The method was immunoSEQ multiplex PCR; TCRdb's version includes in-frame clones alone and lacks a portion of them. The sample spans fewer than 100,000 clones; the ten largest clones claim about 0.5%. This TCR was sampled from a man aged 50-59 years in good health and CMV-seronegative. The sequenced material came from PBMCs. The chain has TRBV6-5 and TRBJ2-1; D ambiguous. CDR3 region: CASSSFYNEQFF. The DNA of the CDR3 is TGTGCCAGCAGTTCTTTCTACAATGAGCAGTTCTTC.